What follows are 28 T cell receptor beta chains derived from one specimen sequenced in a study of CD8+CD57+ T cells in acquired aplastic anemia. The patients chosen for sequencing had shown expansion of CD8+CD57+ cells (detected by flow cytometry). The template for TCR beta VDJ and CDR3 sequence profiling was genomic DNA. A single record per CDR3 protein comes from TCRdb applying MiXCR to the reads. The repertoire consists of 150,000 or so distinct CDR3 sequences, with around half occurring once and the leading ten covering about 2.8%. Sequences were obtained from sorted CD4+, CD8+, or CD8+CD57+ T cells (not recorded which) from PBMCs. These receptors were obtained from a human donor with aplastic anemia.

This clonotype came up many times. V is TRBV20-1 and J is TRBJ2-1, with D perhaps being TRBD1 or TRBD2 (6 bases each). Trimming removed 1 base at V and 8 bases at J, with 9 bases between. Per germline, CDR1 DFQATT and CDR2 SNEGSKA (reference sequence). The CDR3 is 12 amino acids. CDR3 amino acids: CSARVRGDEQFF. The CDR3, as DNA: TGCAGTGCTAGAGTGAGGGGGGATGAGCAGTTCTTC.

This rearrangement joins TRBV10-3 to TRBJ2-7; D gene ambiguous. The germline V gene has CDR1 ENHRY and CDR2 SYGVKD. CDR3 size: 13 residues. DNA of the CDR3: TGTGTCAGCAGTGAAGGTGTCCCCTACGAGCAGTACTTC. It translates to CVSSEGVPYEQYF.

Many counts were recorded for this clonotype. The J gene is TRBJ1-1, the V gene TRBV6-1, with D unclear. Trimming took off 0 bases at V and 4 bases at J, with 12 bases between the two ends. Germline V gene lookup returns CDR1 MNHNS and CDR2 SASEGT. CDR3 length: 15 residues. The CDR3 region is CASSEAHSTGTEAFF. The CDR3 DNA sequence: TGTGCCAGCAGTGAAGCCCACTCTACTGGCACTGAAGCTTTCTTT.

Many counts were recorded for this clonotype. This chain joins TRBV5-1 and TRBJ2-5; TRBD1 matches 9 bases. The V and J ends lost 3 bases and 4 bases, in that order; junction bases with no gene match: 1. In germline, CDR1 is SGHRS, CDR2 YFSETQ. The CDR3 is made up of 13 amino acids. CDR3 DNA: TGCGCCAGCAGCTGGACAGGGGTAGAGACCCAGTACTTC. Residues: CASSWTGVETQYF.

For this clonotype: This may come from a read error, since a much larger clone is one base off. V and J are TRBV4-3 and TRBJ2-5; 11 nucleotides agree with TRBD1. CDR3 length equals 18 residues. Germline assignment: CDR1 LGHNA and CDR2 YSLEER. Unmatched junction bases numbered 10, after V lost 0 bases and J lost 4 bases. DNA for the CDR3: TGCGCCAGCAGCCAAGAAGGGACAGGGGGACGGGACCGAGAGACCCAGTACTTC. It is translated as CASSQEGTGGRDRETQYF.

This clonotype appeared a single time. The V gene is TRBV15, the J gene TRBJ1-1, with D unclear. The germline gives CDR1 LNHNV, CDR2 YYDKDF (reference sequence). The germline V and J ends were trimmed by 3 bases and 4 bases, with 15 bases remaining between them. This CDR3 is built from 15 residues. The CDR3: CATSRDHKVGTEAFF. The CDR3, as DNA: TGTGCCACCAGCAGGGATCACAAGGTGGGCACTGAAGCTTTCTTT.

This clonotype was seen at least ten times. V is TRBV11-1 and J is TRBJ2-3; D is undetermined. Germline V gene sequence: CDR1 SGHAT, CDR2 FQDESV (reference sequence). CDR3 length equals 15 residues. V was trimmed by 1 base and J by 0 bases, leaving 8 bases between them. CDR3 in amino acids: CASSLVVASTDTQYF. The CDR3 DNA is TGTGCCAGCAGCTTAGTGGTGGCTAGCACAGATACGCAGTATTTT.

The chain employs TRBV13 and TRBJ1-2; no definite D call. The V and J ends lost 6 bases and 6 bases respectively, with 23 bases between them. The CDR3 totals 16 residues. Germline CDR1 is PRHDT and CDR2 is FYEKMQ (reference sequence). The CDR3 protein is CASSEEARLRRNGYTF. CDR3 nucleotides: TGTGCCAGCAGTGAAGAGGCGAGACTAAGGCGGAATGGCTACACCTTC.

V and J are TRBV5-1 and TRBJ2-7; tentative D call: TRBD2 (5 bases). Trimming stripped 5 bases from V and 5 bases from J, with 17 bases between. The CDR3 runs 14 residues. Germline V CDR1 and CDR2: SGHRS, YFSETQ. CDR3 sequence (DNA): TGCGCCAGCAGACTGGCACCATCGGAGGACGAGCAGTACTTC. It codes for CASRLAPSEDEQYF.

With regard to this clonotype: The final CDR3 position lacks the conserved phenylalanine or tryptophan, pointing to a likely read error. The DNA is omitted, as the CDR3 cannot be located on it reliably, and the CDR3 follows TCRdb's listing. The chain employs TRBV2 and TRBJ1-2; TRBD1, as called in the table, went unchecked against the DNA. Ends included, the CDR3 has 14 residues. The V gene's germline CDR1 is SNHLY and CDR2 FYNNEI. CDR3 sequence reads: CASSTRQFNYGYAS.

This clonotype showed up many times. The V call is TRBV6-1, the J call TRBJ2-5, with 7 bases fitting TRBD2. J was trimmed by 5 bases and V by 10 bases; bases with no gene match: 16. Germline assignment: CDR1 MNHNS and CDR2 SASEGT. The CDR3 runs to 15 residues. CDR3 protein: CATRAQLAIGETQYF. The CDR3 DNA sequence: TGTGCCACCAGAGCTCAACTAGCGATTGGGGAGACCCAGTACTTC.

V usage is TRBV29-1 and J usage is TRBJ2-5, with D tentatively TRBD1 or TRBD2 (5 bases each). This CDR3 spans 14 amino acids. Trimming removed 8 bases from V and 1 base from J, with 17 bases in between. CDR1 SQVTM and CDR2 ANQGSEA come from the germline V gene. The CDR3 DNA reads as TGCAGCACTTCCAGGGTAGGGAGCCAAGAGACCCAGTACTTC. Translation gives CSTSRVGSQETQYF.

Ten or more counts support this clonotype. The rearrangement joins TRBV10-3 to TRBJ1-2; 12 positions agree with TRBD1. Per the germline V gene, CDR1 is ENHRY and CDR2 is SYGVKD. This CDR3 has 15 residues. The CDR3 sequence: CATGTGGVLTGGYTF. CDR3 in DNA: TGTGCTACAGGGACAGGGGGCGTCTTAACGGGTGGCTACACCTTC.

V and J are TRBV20-1 and TRBJ2-7; 10 bases map to TRBD2. The V and J ends lost 8 bases and 4 bases, in that order; junction bases with no gene match: 14. Germline CDR1 is DFQATT and CDR2 is SNEGSKA (reference sequence). The CDR3 contains 15 residues. As DNA, the CDR3 is TGCAGTCCCTCCTCGAAGCGGGGGGGCATATACGAGCAGTACTTC. This codes for CSPSSKRGGIYEQYF.

This clonotype was detected ten times or more. V and J are TRBV19 and TRBJ1-2; D remains unclear. CDR1 LNHDA and CDR2 SQIVND come from the germline V gene (reference sequence). The CDR3 loop spans 13 amino acids. Between the trimmed V and J ends, which lost 0 bases and 7 bases, there was a span of 9 bases. The CDR3 here is CASSIEASSGYTF. The CDR3 nucleotides read TGTGCCAGTAGTATAGAGGCCAGTTCTGGCTACACCTTC.

This clonotype was found a few times. The chain combines TRBV5-1 with TRBJ2-3; 14 bases fit TRBD2. CDR1 SGHRS and CDR2 YFSETQ come from the germline V gene. The V and J ends lost 3 bases and 4 bases, in that order; junction bases with no gene match: 1. This CDR3 contains 15 residues. The CDR3 spells CASSSGLAGADTQYF. In DNA, the CDR3 is TGCGCCAGCAGCTCGGGACTAGCGGGAGCAGATACGCAGTATTTT.

This clonotype was detected ten times or more. The chain combines TRBV2 with TRBJ1-3, with TRBD1 matching over 11 bases. The J segment lost 4 bases and the V segment lost 4 bases, leaving 6 bases of the junction unmatched. In germline, CDR1 is SNHLY, CDR2 FYNNEI. CDR3 length: 16 residues. This chain's CDR3 is CASSADRGLGGNTIYF. Here the CDR3 DNA reads TGTGCCAGCAGTGCGGACAGGGGGCTCGGGGGAAACACCATATATTTT.

The V and J genes are TRBV5-6 and TRBJ2-2; TRBD2 aligns across 11 bases. The CDR3 is 17 residues long. The germline CDR1 and CDR2 sequences are SGHDT and YYEEEE. The J segment lost 6 bases and the V segment lost 1 base, leaving 8 bases of the junction unmatched. The CDR3 bases are TGTGCCAGCAGCTTGACCTTCGGGACTAGCGGTCCCGGGGAGCTGTTTTTT. Amino acid sequence: CASSLTFGTSGPGELFF.

There are a few counts of this clonotype. The rearrangement uses TRBV2 and TRBJ2-5; D ambiguous. The CDR3 covers 12 residues. V was shortened by 6 bases and J by 4 bases, with 9 bases between the two germline ends. The germline gives CDR1 SNHLY, CDR2 FYNNEI. The CDR3 DNA sequence: TGTGCCAGCAGAAGAGATGTAGAGACCCAGTACTTC. Protein: CASRRDVETQYF.

The chain carries TRBV24-1 and TRBJ2-3; 8 bases agree with TRBD2. Germline values: CDR1 KGHDR, CDR2 SFDVKD. The CDR3 is made up of 17 amino acids. With V trimmed by 5 bases and J by 5 bases, 14 bases remained unmatched. CDR3 residues: CATSVVAGSLARDTQYF. CDR3 sequence (DNA): TGTGCCACCAGTGTGGTAGCGGGATCCCTAGCAAGAGATACGCAGTATTTT.

With respect to this clonotype: This clone may be a read error of a much larger clone one base away. The rearrangement joins TRBV7-2 to TRBJ2-7; D uncertain. The CDR3 totals 15 residues. Germline values: CDR1 SGHTA, CDR2 FQGNSA. CDR3 protein: CAWSPRQGRAYGQYF. CDR3 DNA sequence: TGTGCCTGGAGCCCCCGACAAGGACGGGCCTACGGGCAGTACTTC. The full variable domain, with the rest looked up from reference TRBV7-2 and TRBJ2-7, is GAGVSQSPSNKVTEKGKDVELRCDPISGHTALYWYRQSLGQGLEFLIYFQGNSAPDKSGLPSDRFSAERTGGSVSTLTIQRTQQEDSAVYLCAWSPRQGRAYGQYFGPGTRLTVT.

About this clonotype: The conserved phenylalanine or tryptophan is not found at the CDR3 terminus, so this likely reflects a read error. The chain uses TRBV6-1 and TRBJ2-3, with D perhaps TRBD2 (5 bases). Germline lookup yields CDR1 MNHNS and CDR2 SASEGT. The CDR3 spans 14 residues. The V end lost 3 bases, the J end lost 4 bases, and 11 bases lay between the germline ends. The CDR3 sequence is CASSELATSDTQYL. The CDR3 coding sequence is TGTGCCAGCAGTGAGCTAGCTACGTCAGATACGCAGTATCTT.

With respect to this clonotype: This may be a read error: a much more frequent sequence differs by one nucleotide. The chain employs TRBV30 and TRBJ2-7, with D tentatively TRBD1 (5 bases). V lost 8 bases, J lost 3 bases, and 8 bases lay in between. Germline CDR1 is GTSNPN and CDR2 is SVGIG (reference sequence). The CDR3 has 10 amino acids. CDR3 in amino acids: CAAGHYEQYF. In DNA form, the CDR3 reads TGTGCCGCAGGACACTACGAGCAGTACTTC.

This clonotype has more than one count but fewer than ten. This sequence may be a read error, since a much larger clone differs from it by one base. The rearrangement uses TRBV7-9 and TRBJ2-7; no firm D call. Germline assignment: CDR1 SEHNR and CDR2 FQNEAQ (reference sequence). This CDR3 has 12 amino acids. The CDR3 sequence is CASSLEPHEQCF. DNA of the CDR3: TGTGCCAGCAGCTTAGAGCCGCACGAGCAGTGCTTC.

Only one count was recorded for this clonotype. The chain recombines TRBV7-9 with TRBJ1-4; D gene unclear. The CDR3 is 12 residues long. The germline V gene has CDR1 SEHNR and CDR2 FQNEAQ (reference sequence). V was clipped by 9 bases and J by 8 bases, with 13 bases between them. The CDR3 bases are TGTGCCAGTGGGAGGTTTGCCGAAAAACTGTTTTTT. Its translation: CASGRFAEKLFF.

The J gene is TRBJ2-7, the V gene TRBV20-1, with 10 positions matching TRBD1. V was clipped by 0 bases and J by 7 bases; unmatched bases: 6. Germline lookup yields CDR1 DFQATT and CDR2 SNEGSKA (reference sequence). The CDR3 totals 14 residues. Here the CDR3 DNA reads TGCAGTGCTAGAGAGGACAGGGGGAATGAAGAGCAGTACTTC. Translated, it gives CSAREDRGNEEQYF.

Regarding this clonotype: A much larger clone sits a single nucleotide away, making a read error possible. J is TRBJ2-7 and V is TRBV6-5, with D perhaps given as TRBD1 or TRBD2 (5 bases each). V was clipped by 2 bases and J by 7 bases, with 15 bases between them. CDR3 size: 14 residues. CDR1 MNHEY and CDR2 SVGAGI come from the germline V gene. The CDR3 loop is CASSYRDQRCEQYF. The CDR3 DNA reads TGTGCCAGCAGTTACCGGGACCAGCGGTGTGAGCAGTACTTC.

This clonotype has at least ten counts. The rearrangement uses TRBV6-5 and TRBJ1-1; D is ambiguous. CDR3 size: 16 residues. Germline V gene lookup returns CDR1 MNHEY and CDR2 SVGAGI. The V gene lost 5 bases and the J gene lost 2 bases, with 18 bases spanning the gap. The CDR3 sequence is CASSPQVPAINTEAFF. In DNA, the CDR3 is TGTGCCAGCAGTCCCCAGGTCCCCGCCATAAACACTGAAGCTTTCTTT.